A selection of T cell receptor beta chains follows, all from one sample in a study of T cells in Graves' hyperthyroidism and ophthalmopathy. TCRdb re-called the multiplex PCR reads through MiXCR, storing one row per CDR3 protein. The sample yields 220,000 or so distinct CDR3 sequences, 15% to 20% seen once. Sequencing was performed on blood. These receptors all come from a woman aged 18-29 years with Graves' ophthalmopathy. The CDR3 runs from the conserved cysteine through the conserved F or W. A D gene is named only where the DNA matches it firmly. Clone size is shown for a subset of rows, as once, few, many or a class of expanded clone.

CDR3 | DNA | size | V | length | D | J
CASSPTGQQETQYF | TGTGCCAGCAGCCCGACAGGACAACAAGAGACCCAGTACTTC | few | TRBV7-3 | 14 | . | TRBJ2-5
CSVGGAFHEQYF | TGCAGTGTAGGTGGGGCGTTCCACGAGCAGTACTTC | many | TRBV20-1 | 12 | . | TRBJ2-7
CASSRDITGELFF | TGTGCCAGCAGCAGGGATATTACCGGGGAGCTGTTTTTT | many | TRBV7-8 | 13 | . | TRBJ2-2
CASSFSGTAVYNQQFF | TGTGCCAGCAGTTTTTCCGGGACGGCGGTCTACAATCAGCAGTTCTTC | many | TRBV28 | 16 | . | TRBJ2-1
CSARAPTSYEQYF | TGCAGTGCTAGAGCCCCCACCTCCTACGAGCAGTACTTC | many | TRBV20-1 | 13 | . | TRBJ2-7
CASSESLGGRGGDTQYF | TGTGCCAGCAGTGAAAGTTTGGGGGGCAGGGGGGGAGATACGCAGTATTTT | . | TRBV6-1 | 17 | . | TRBJ2-3
CASGLVLGRSSYNEQFF | TGTGCTAGTGGTTTGGTACTTGGAAGGAGCTCCTACAATGAGCAGTTCTTC | many | TRBV12-5 | 17 | . | TRBJ2-1
CASSERGGGNEQFF | TGTGCCAGCAGTGAGCGGGGGGGCGGCAATGAGCAGTTCTTC | . | TRBV2 | 14 | TRBD2 | TRBJ2-1
CSARSRAGGSYEQYF | TGCAGTGCTAGAAGCCGGGCAGGCGGCTCCTACGAGCAGTACTTC | many | TRBV20-1 | 15 | . | TRBJ2-7
CASSPPVGGGSHNEQFF | TGTGCCAGCTCACCACCTGTTGGGGGCGGTTCCCACAATGAGCAGTTCTTC | many | TRBV18 | 17 | . | TRBJ2-1
CSAIGLSETQYF | TGCAGTGCTATCGGACTCTCTGAGACCCAGTACTTC | many | TRBV20-1 | 12 | . | TRBJ2-5
CASSLEGRNHGYTF | TGTGCCAGCAGCTTAGAAGGCAGAAATCATGGCTACACCTTC | many | TRBV7-9 | 14 | . | TRBJ1-2
CATSVGGVGYTF | TGTGCCACCAGTGTGGGAGGGGTAGGCTACACCTTC | many | TRBV24-1 | 12 | . | TRBJ1-2
CARNGPAGGYTF | TGTGCCCGGAATGGACCGGCGGGAGGCTACACCTTC | many | TRBV30 | 12 | . | TRBJ1-2
CSGALAGGYNEQFF | TGCAGCGGTGCACTAGCGGGAGGTTACAATGAGCAGTTCTTC | many | TRBV29-1 | 14 | TRBD2 | TRBJ2-1
CASSQAVGGVGQPQHF | TGCGCCAGCAGCCAAGCCGTGGGGGGGGTTGGTCAGCCCCAGCATTTT | few | TRBV4-1 | 16 | . | TRBJ1-5
CASSQEGGVGSNEKLFF | TGCGCCAGCAGCCAAGAGGGAGGTGTGGGCTCTAATGAAAAACTGTTTTTT | few | TRBV4-1 | 17 | . | TRBJ1-4
CASSQDDAYEQYF | TGCGCCAGCAGCCAAGATGACGCCTACGAGCAGTACTTC | . | TRBV4-3 | 13 | . | TRBJ2-7
CASRGQGNRNQPQHF | TGTGCCAGCAGGGGACAGGGTAATCGCAATCAGCCCCAGCATTTT | . | TRBV12-3/TRBV12-4 | 15 | TRBD1 | TRBJ1-5
CASSAPGTSNWNEQFF | TGTGCCAGCAGCGCACCCGGGACTAGTAATTGGAATGAGCAGTTCTTC | many | TRBV7-3 | 16 | TRBD2 | TRBJ2-1
CASSYSWGEGYEQYF | TGTGCCAGCAGTTACTCGTGGGGAGAGGGCTACGAGCAGTACTTC | many | TRBV6-5 | 15 | . | TRBJ2-7
CASSLSSGSKNIQYF | TGTGCCAGCAGCTTGAGTTCAGGCTCCAAAAACATTCAGTACTTC | few | TRBV5-8 | 15 | . | TRBJ2-4
CASTGDRGADGNQPQHF | TGTGCCAGCACTGGGGACAGGGGGGCGGATGGCAATCAGCCCCAGCATTTT | many | TRBV28 | 17 | TRBD1 | TRBJ1-5
CASAHADSRGNYEQYF | TGTGCCAGCGCCCACGCGGACAGCAGGGGTAACTACGAGCAGTACTTC | many | TRBV27 | 16 | . | TRBJ2-7
CASSLKPGLAAYNEQFF | TGTGCCAGCAGCCTAAAGCCGGGACTAGCGGCCTACAATGAGCAGTTCTTC | many | TRBV11-2 | 17 | TRBD2 | TRBJ2-1
CASSPIMSYNEQFF | TGTGCCAGCAGCCCCATAATGTCCTACAATGAGCAGTTCTTC | many | TRBV27 | 14 | . | TRBJ2-1
CASKDRIPNYGYTF | TGTGCCAGCAAGGACCGCATACCTAACTATGGCTACACCTTC | many | TRBV2 | 14 | . | TRBJ1-2
CASSDSGGSYEQYF | TGTGCCAGCAGTGATAGCGGGGGCTCCTACGAGCAGTACTTC | . | TRBV2 | 14 | TRBD2 | TRBJ2-7
CASSLIRAGSSNSPLHF | TGCGCCAGCAGCTTGATTAGGGCAGGGAGTTCTAATTCACCCCTCCACTTT | many | TRBV5-1 | 17 | . | TRBJ1-6
CASSPGADNYGYTF | TGTGCCAGCTCACCAGGGGCGGATAACTATGGCTACACCTTC | many | TRBV18 | 14 | . | TRBJ1-2
CASSPQGYQPQHF | TGTGCCAGCAGTCCTCAGGGTTATCAGCCCCAGCATTTT | many | TRBV6-1 | 13 | . | TRBJ1-5
CASTTNGRERPQHF | TGTGCCAGCACCACTAACGGCAGGGAGAGGCCCCAGCATTTT | few | TRBV6-1 | 14 | . | TRBJ1-5
CASSETSGRNTLTDTQYF | TGCGCCAGCAGCGAGACTAGCGGGAGGAATACACTCACAGATACGCAGTATTTT | . | TRBV5-1 | 18 | TRBD2 | TRBJ2-3
CASREADLNEQFF | TGTGCCAGCAGGGAGGCGGATCTGAATGAGCAGTTCTTC | many | TRBV6-2/TRBV6-3 | 13 | . | TRBJ2-1
CASSLALGPQETQYF | TGTGCCAGCAGCCTGGCCCTCGGGCCGCAAGAGACCCAGTACTTC | . | TRBV28 | 15 | . | TRBJ2-5
CASRAGTASSGANVLTF | TGTGCCAGCAGGGCCGGGACAGCCAGCTCTGGGGCCAACGTCCTGACTTTC | many | TRBV7-9 | 17 | TRBD1 | TRBJ2-6
CASRTSVGEQFF | TGTGCCAGCAGGACTAGCGTCGGTGAGCAGTTCTTC | many | TRBV12-3/TRBV12-4 | 12 | TRBD2 | TRBJ2-1
CASSSFLGTGGTAYEQYF | TGTGCCAGCAGCTCCTTCCTCGGGACAGGGGGTACTGCATACGAGCAGTACTTC | many | TRBV7-9 | 18 | TRBD1 | TRBJ2-7
CASRSLGLAAYNEQFF | TGTGCCAGCAGAAGTTTGGGACTAGCGGCCTACAATGAGCAGTTCTTC | many | TRBV27 | 16 | TRBD2 | TRBJ2-1
CASSLGGGDNEQFF | TGTGCCAGCAGTTTAGGTGGGGGGGACAATGAGCAGTTCTTC | many | TRBV12-3/TRBV12-4 | 14 | TRBD2 | TRBJ2-1
CASSFMGLTDGNYGYTF | TGTGCCAGCAGTTTTATGGGCCTCACTGACGGGAACTATGGCTACACCTTC | many | TRBV28 | 17 | . | TRBJ1-2
CASKAAGSTDTQYF | TGTGCCAGCAAAGCCGCGGGGAGCACAGATACGCAGTATTTT | many | TRBV28 | 14 | . | TRBJ2-3
CASSEPGLLGSYEQYF | TGTGCCAGCAGCGAACCGGGACTCTTAGGCTCCTACGAGCAGTACTTC | many | TRBV28 | 16 | . | TRBJ2-7
CASSRISGTFNEKLFF | TGCGCCAGCAGCCGTATTTCAGGAACGTTTAATGAAAAACTGTTTTTT | many | TRBV5-1 | 16 | . | TRBJ1-4
CASSSFLWRDTDTQYF | TGTGCCAGCAGCTCGTTCCTATGGCGGGACACAGATACGCAGTATTTT | many | TRBV7-2 | 16 | . | TRBJ2-3
CAWSGGGSSYNEQFF | TGTGCCTGGAGTGGGGGGGGAAGCTCCTACAATGAGCAGTTCTTC | many | TRBV30 | 15 | TRBD2 | TRBJ2-1
CASSSSTGGSRQPQHF | TGTGCCAGCAGTTCCTCGACAGGGGGAAGTCGGCAGCCCCAGCATTTT | . | TRBV28 | 16 | TRBD1 | TRBJ1-5